The source of this T cell receptor (beta chain) is a study of blood T cell repertoires in COVID-19. About the study: PBMCs, B-cell-depleted T cells, or T cells provided the cDNA or gDNA that made up the material.

Per the study methods: The assay estimated nucleated cells by amplifying reference gene primers. TCRdb's table, derived via immunoSEQ multiplex PCR, lists solely in-frame clones and lacks some. For V, J and clone size, that table is used; D and trimming come from the DNA. The sample lists under 250,000 clones; roughly 77% were seen once. The CDR3 spans 14 residues. Germline lookup yields CDR1 SGHRS and CDR2 YFSETQ. With 2 bases clipped from V and 8 bases from J, the junction kept 7 bases outside the gene matches. Patients in Seattle were enrolled during active infection, then followed longitudinally. What was sequenced was peripheral blood. This rearrangement joins TRBV5-1 to TRBJ2-1, with 7 bases fitting TRBD2. This TCR was recovered from a woman between 35 and 50 years old with COVID-19, enrolled during active disease. The DNA for the CDR3 is TGCGCCAGCAGCTTTGGCGGGAGACATGATGAGCAGTTCTTC. It codes for CASSFGGRHDEQFF.